These T cell receptor beta chains were read from a single sample in a study of CD8 T cells in Susac syndrome. TCRdb independently ran MiXCR on the immunoSEQ multiplex PCR reads; one entry per CDR3 protein. There are some 190,000 distinct CDR3 sequences in the sample; 90% to 97% occur only once, and approximately 0.1% lies in the top ten. Specimen: CD4+ T cells from PBMCs. The receptor set was obtained from a human donor with multiple sclerosis. Each CDR3 is given with its conserved first and last residue. The order of the fields is J gene, V gene, clone size, D gene, CDR3 DNA, CDR3 protein. A D gene is named only where the DNA matches it firmly. Clone sizes are given selectively: once, few, many, or a class where the clone is expanded.

J: TRBJ2-1
V: TRBV28
size: .
D: TRBD1
DNA: TGTGCCAGCACCAGGGGACAGGGGGTCTACAATGAGCAGTTCTTC
CDR3: CASTRGQGVYNEQFF

J: TRBJ2-3
V: TRBV3-1
size: once
D: .
DNA: TGTGCCAGCAGCCATTTCACAGATACGCAGTATTTT
CDR3: CASSHFTDTQYF

J: TRBJ1-2
V: TRBV19
size: .
D: .
DNA: TGTGCCAGTAGTCCCGACAGCGCTTATAACTATGGCTACACCTTC
CDR3: CASSPDSAYNYGYTF

J: TRBJ2-1
V: TRBV2
size: once
D: .
DNA: TGTGCCAGCAGCAGAACCGGGCTTGAGCAGTTCTTC
CDR3: CASSRTGLEQFF

J: TRBJ1-1
V: TRBV29-1
size: .
D: .
DNA: TGCAGCGTTACAGGGTTGTTCTCGAACACTGAAGCTTTCTTT
CDR3: CSVTGLFSNTEAFF

J: TRBJ2-3
V: TRBV4-1
size: once
D: .
DNA: TGCGCCAGCAGCCCCTCATCGACCCAACGGTGGAGCACAGATACGCAGTATTTT
CDR3: CASSPSSTQRWSTDTQYF

J: TRBJ2-7
V: TRBV29-1
size: .
D: .
DNA: TGCAGCGTTGGCTGGGTCAGGGACTCCTACGAGCAGTACTTC
CDR3: CSVGWVRDSYEQYF

J: TRBJ2-6
V: TRBV5-4
size: .
D: .
DNA: TGTGCCAGCAGCCTGGAGAACGGCAGATTCTCTGGGGCCAACGTCCTGACTTTC
CDR3: CASSLENGRFSGANVLTF

J: TRBJ1-6
V: TRBV28
size: .
D: .
DNA: TGTGCCAGCCGGGGGAGGGGCTATAATTCACCCCTCCACTTT
CDR3: CASRGRGYNSPLHF

J: TRBJ2-1
V: TRBV29-1
size: .
D: TRBD1
DNA: TGCAGCACCGCGGGCAGGGGGCTATACAATGAGCAGTTCTTC
CDR3: CSTAGRGLYNEQFF

J: TRBJ2-1
V: TRBV12-3/TRBV12-4
size: .
D: .
DNA: TGTGCCAGCAGTCTCCGGGCGGGAAACAATGAGCAGTTCTTC
CDR3: CASSLRAGNNEQFF

J: TRBJ2-2
V: TRBV20-1
size: .
D: TRBD2
DNA: TGCAGTGCGCCGGGACTAGGGAACACCGGGGAGCTGTTTTTT
CDR3: CSAPGLGNTGELFF

J: TRBJ2-3
V: TRBV29-1
size: .
D: TRBD2
DNA: TGCAGCGTTGAAAGACTAGCGGGTACGGGGAGCACAGATACGCAGTATTTT
CDR3: CSVERLAGTGSTDTQYF

J: TRBJ2-5
V: TRBV20-1
size: .
D: TRBD1
DNA: TGCAGTGCTCCGGGACAGGGGCAAGAGACCCAGTACTTC
CDR3: CSAPGQGQETQYF

J: TRBJ2-5
V: TRBV29-1
size: .
D: TRBD1
DNA: TGCAGCGTGGACAGGGGCGTTGGTGAGACCCAGTACTTC
CDR3: CSVDRGVGETQYF

J: TRBJ1-1
V: TRBV19
size: once
D: .
DNA: TGTGCCAGTAGTACGGGCAGACCGAACACTGAAGCTTTCTTT
CDR3: CASSTGRPNTEAFF

J: TRBJ1-1
V: TRBV7-9
size: .
D: .
DNA: TGTGCCAGCAGTCAACCCCTCCTGGACACTGAAGCTTTCTTT
CDR3: CASSQPLLDTEAFF

J: TRBJ2-1
V: TRBV5-1
size: once
D: .
DNA: TGCGCCAGCAGCTTGGGGCGCGGTTACCAACCCAATGAGCAGTTCTTC
CDR3: CASSLGRGYQPNEQFF

J: TRBJ2-3
V: TRBV28
size: .
D: TRBD1
DNA: TGTGCCAGCAGGGAAACAGGGGGCGCGTCGGATACGCAGTATTTT
CDR3: CASRETGGASDTQYF

J: TRBJ1-1
V: TRBV6-6
size: .
D: TRBD1
DNA: TGTGCCAGCAGCTGGACAGGGTCGGGCGAGGGAGCTTTCTTT
CDR3: CASSWTGSGEGAFF

J: TRBJ1-6
V: TRBV30
size: once
D: .
DNA: TGTGCCTGGAGTCGACGGACGGAAAGGCCCCCTTCACCCCTCCACTTT
CDR3: CAWSRRTERPPSPLHF

J: TRBJ1-6
V: TRBV6-2/TRBV6-3
size: .
D: .
DNA: TGTGCCAGCAGGGAAGGTACTTCACCCCTCCACTTT
CDR3: CASREGTSPLHF

J: TRBJ2-7
V: TRBV27
size: .
D: TRBD2
DNA: TGTGCCAGCAGTCAGAGGGGACTAGCGGACTACGAGCAGTACTTC
CDR3: CASSQRGLADYEQYF

J: TRBJ2-7
V: TRBV29-1
size: .
D: TRBD1
DNA: TGCAGCGTTAAGGGCAGGGGGCTCTACGAGCAGTACTTC
CDR3: CSVKGRGLYEQYF

J: TRBJ2-3
V: TRBV5-6
size: .
D: .
DNA: TGTGCCTACAGAGGGTATGGCACAGATACGCAGTATTTT
CDR3: CAYRGYGTDTQYF

J: TRBJ2-5
V: TRBV6-5
size: once
D: .
DNA: TGTGCCAGCAGCCGGGGACCGCAAGAGACCCAGTACTTC
CDR3: CASSRGPQETQYF